A selection of T cell receptor beta chains follows, all from one sample in a study of blood T cell repertoires in COVID-19. Only in-frame clones appear in the TCRdb table, and some are missing; sequencing was by immunoSEQ multiplex PCR. The sample lists more than 300,000 clones, 85% to 95% seen once, with about 4% in the top ten. The sequenced sample was PBMCs or T cells enriched from blood (not recorded which). The origin of the receptors is a woman younger than 45 who had been exposed to COVID-19. Each CDR3 is given with its conserved first and last residue. Fields, in order: D gene, clone size, J gene, V gene, CDR3 DNA, CDR3 protein. D genes are given only for firm matches. A row's size may be missing; if present it is once, few, many or a size class.

-	once	TRBJ1-4	TRBV5-1	TGCGCCAGCAGCTTGTCGAGGGCAACTAATGAAAAACTGTTTTTT	CASSLSRATNEKLFF
-	-	TRBJ2-6	TRBV6-5	TGTGCCAGTACCGGGGAGATCCTGACTTTC	CASTGEILTF
TRBD1	-	TRBJ1-6	TRBV5-5	TGTGCCAGCACCCAGACCAGGGGGTTGTCACCCCTCCACTTT	CASTQTRGLSPLHF
TRBD1	-	TRBJ2-7	TRBV9	TGTGCCAGCAGCGTCGAACCGGGACAGGGGTCCGAGCAGTACTTC	CASSVEPGQGSEQYF
-	-	TRBJ1-5	TRBV5-1	TGCGCCAGCATCCCTTGGAGGGACGGCAATCAGCCCCAGCATTTT	CASIPWRDGNQPQHF
TRBD1	-	TRBJ1-2	TRBV4-1	TGCGCCAGCAGAGCACCGGGACAGGGTAATGGCTACACCTTC	CASRAPGQGNGYTF
-	-	TRBJ2-3	TRBV6-5	TGTGCCAGCAGTTGGACGGGGAACACAGATACGCAGTATTTT	CASSWTGNTDTQYF
TRBD1	-	TRBJ1-5	TRBV28	TGTGCCAGCAGGACCGGGACAGGGGGGAATCAGCCCCAGCATTTT	CASRTGTGGNQPQHF
-	-	TRBJ1-5	TRBV5-5	TGTGCCAGCAGCTTGGTTTGGGGGGTAGTCGATCAGCCCCAGCATTTT	CASSLVWGVVDQPQHF
-	once	TRBJ1-1	TRBV15	TGTGCCACCAGCAGAGTGCCGGCAGCCCTAGGCACTGAAGCTTTCTTT	CATSRVPAALGTEAFF